Sequencing of this T cell receptor beta chain was carried out in a study of T cell changes during pregnancy in multiple sclerosis. CDR3 size: 16 residues. V lost 2 bases, J lost 8 bases, and 6 bases stayed unmatched. Germline V gene lookup returns CDR1 SEHNR and CDR2 FQNEAQ (reference sequence). TCRdb keeps only in-frame clones here, not all; method: immunoSEQ multiplex PCR. The sample yields more than 90,000 clones, 80% to 95% seen once. The source was peripheral blood, collected in the second trimester of pregnancy. The rearrangement links TRBV7-9 to TRBJ2-3; 14 bases map to TRBD2. The TCR was taken from a female donor with multiple sclerosis, enrolled in a pregnancy study. CDR3 in amino acids: CASSLPGLAGVGTQYF. CDR3 nucleotides: TGTGCCAGCAGCTTACCGGGACTAGCGGGAGTGGGTACGCAGTATTTT. The full variable domain, completed using reference TRBV7-9 and TRBJ2-3, is DTGVSQNPRHKITKRGQNVTFRCDPISEHNRLYWYRQTLGQGPEFLTYFQNEAQLEKSRLLSDRFSAERPKGSFSTLEIQRTEQGDSAMYLCASSLPGLAGVGTQYFGPGTRLTVL.